The clone carrying this T cell receptor beta chain was counted many times. The antigen remains undetermined. RNA transcripts provided the template for amplifying TCR beta CDR3 regions. An opening RT-PCR round employed HTBI primers and preceded a second-round multiplex PCR. In TCRdb, the multiplex PCR reads were re-called with MiXCR into one record per CDR3 protein. Here the sample spans about 340,000 distinct CDR3 sequences, roughly a sixth being singletons. The data belong to a study of Graves' ophthalmopathy and Graves' hyperthyroidism. Study at large: Peripheral blood (taken before any treatment) was collected at initial diagnosis. General study results and limits: A majority of expanded thyroid clonotypes exceeding 0.001 frequency were likewise present in blood.

Other autoimmune diseases, uncontrolled infections, pregnancy or lactation excluded patients from enrollment. What supplied the PBMCs was roughly 10 ml of fresh peripheral blood. V lost 2 bases to trimming and J lost 7 bases, with 9 bases between them. Germline V CDR1 and CDR2: MNHEY, SVGAGI. There are 14 residues in the CDR3. The rearrangement links TRBV6-5 to TRBJ1-6, with a possible D match to TRBD1 (5 bases). The sequenced material came from peripheral blood. This receptor was identified in an adult man with Graves' ophthalmopathy. The CDR3 loop reads CASSYRRQNSPLHF. The DNA for the CDR3 is TGTGCCAGCAGTTACCGAAGACAGAATTCACCCCTCCACTTT.